The 20 T cell receptor beta chains reported below all come from one sample, sequenced in a study of control samples from healthy donors and cancer patients. Using immunoSEQ multiplex PCR, the repertoire was profiled, and TCRdb retains in-frame clones only, with some absent. Of around 120,000 clones in the sample, just over 90% were seen once. Sample: blood. Source of these receptors: a woman under 30 in good health.

The chain carries TRBV4-1 and TRBJ1-2, with 9 bases matching TRBD1. V lost 0 bases and J lost 8; bases outside the gene matches: 10. This CDR3 has 16 amino acids. Germline V gene data show CDR1 as MGHRA and CDR2 as YSYEKL. The CDR3 nucleotides are TGCGCCAGCAGCCAAGAAGGGACAGGGTTCTTGTTGGGCTACACCTTC. Protein sequence: CASSQEGTGFLLGYTF.

The J gene is TRBJ1-1, the V gene TRBV13, with D perhaps matching TRBD1 (5 bases). The CDR3 totals 14 residues. Trimming left V 5 bases short and J 5 bases short, with 15 bases between. Germline V gene data show CDR1 as PRHDT and CDR2 as FYEKMQ (reference sequence). The CDR3 nucleotides are TGTGCCAGCAGCGTGACTAGGGGCGCGACTGAAGCTTTCTTT. It specifies CASSVTRGATEAFF.

The chain couples TRBV11-1 to TRBJ2-7; either TRBD1 or TRBD2 may fit D (5 bases each). V was clipped by 3 bases and J by 5 bases, with 11 bases between them. Germline CDR1 reads SGHAT; CDR2 reads FQDESV (reference sequence). The CDR3 spans 13 residues. The CDR3 here is CASSFQGVDEQYF. For the CDR3, the DNA is TGTGCCAGCAGCTTCCAGGGAGTCGACGAGCAGTACTTC.

The chain couples TRBV7-2 to TRBJ2-3, with TRBD2 identical over 12 bases. CDR1 and CDR2 from the germline V gene are SGHTA and FQGNSA. This CDR3 has 14 amino acids. V gave up 4 bases and J gave up 7 bases; unmatched junction bases: 3. In DNA form, the CDR3 reads TGTGCCAGCAGCTCGACTAGCGGGAGAAATACGCAGTATTTT. Protein product: CASSSTSGRNTQYF.

The sample holds one count of this clone. The CDR3 sequence: CASSSRSGTSGSTQYF. In nucleotides, the CDR3 is TGTGCCAGCAGCTCACGTTCAGGGACTAGCGGGAGTACGCAGTATTTT. The rearrangement links TRBV6-2 or TRBV6-3 to TRBJ2-3; 14 nucleotides line up with TRBD2. The CDR3 has 16 amino acids. Germline V gene lookup returns CDR1 MNHEY and CDR2 SVGEGT. Trimming took 6 bases from V and 8 from J; bases not matched to a gene: 10.

The chain recombines TRBV7-2 with TRBJ1-2, with D unresolved. CDR1 SGHTA and CDR2 FQGNSA come from the germline V gene. V was trimmed by 2 bases and J by 4 bases, leaving 17 bases between them. The CDR3 is 16 amino acids. This CDR3 is CASSLSRRSPIYGYTF. The CDR3 DNA is TGTGCCAGCAGCTTATCACGGCGGTCCCCCATCTATGGCTACACCTTC. Variable domain in full (rest from reference TRBV7-2 and TRBJ1-2): GAGVSQSPSNKVTEKGKDVELRCDPISGHTALYWYRQSLGQGLEFLIYFQGNSAPDKSGLPSDRFSAERTGGSVSTLTIQRTQQEDSAVYLCASSLSRRSPIYGYTFGSGTRLTVV.

The chain combines TRBV7-2 with TRBJ1-6; 9 nucleotides align to TRBD1. Germline trimming cut 2 bases from V and 10 bases from J; bases unmatched to any gene: 6. CDR3 length equals 15 residues. CDR1 SGHTA and CDR2 FQGNSA come from the germline V gene. CDR3 DNA sequence: TGTGCCAGCAGCTTAATGGGACAGGGACCATCACCCCTCCACTTT. It specifies CASSLMGQGPSPLHF.

The J gene is TRBJ2-1, the V gene TRBV24-1; the D is unclear. The germline gives CDR1 KGHDR, CDR2 SFDVKD. Trimming took off 3 bases at V and 2 bases at J, with 10 bases between the two ends. The CDR3 contains 15 residues. Here the CDR3 reads CATSDRSQAYNEQFF. As DNA, the CDR3 is TGTGCCACCAGTGATCGCAGCCAGGCCTACAATGAGCAGTTCTTC.

This clone was found many times. V usage is TRBV11-3 and J usage is TRBJ2-2; D is perhaps TRBD1 or TRBD2 (5 bases each). Trimming shortened V by 0 bases and J by 4 bases, and 15 bases separated the two germline ends. The germline V gene has CDR1 SGHNT and CDR2 YENEEA. The CDR3 has 17 residues. The CDR3 DNA is TGTGCCAGCAGCTTAGAGGGACCGACGCAGGGCACCGGGGAGCTGTTTTTT. Its translation: CASSLEGPTQGTGELFF.

The chain has TRBV30 and TRBJ1-2, with 7 positions matching TRBD1. CDR1 is GTSNPN and CDR2 is SVGIG in the germline V gene (reference sequence). Trimming cost V 1 base and J 4 bases; bases outside gene matches: 15. The CDR3 length is 17 residues. The CDR3 DNA reads as TGTGCCTGGAGTGGTAGGGAAAGGACAGGTCGATTCTATGGCTACACCTTC. Protein sequence: CAWSGRERTGRFYGYTF.

This clone has only one observation. V gene TRBV29-1 combines with J gene TRBJ1-2; 7 nucleotides line up with TRBD1. CDR1 and CDR2 (germline): SQVTM, ANQGSEA. The ends lost 6 bases at V and 8 bases at J; junction bases unmatched: 6. CDR3 size: 11 residues. Written as DNA, the CDR3 is TGCAGCGTAGCTAACAGGGGCGGCTACACCTTC. Protein sequence: CSVANRGGYTF.

The DNA of the CDR3 is TGTGCCAGCAGTCCTGCCCCCAGCGGGGGCCAAGAGACCCAGTACTTC. Translation: CASSPAPSGGQETQYF. This rearrangement joins TRBV27 to TRBJ2-5, with 8 positions matching TRBD2. Germline loops: CDR1 MNHEY, CDR2 SMNVEV (reference sequence). V lost 5 bases and J lost 1; bases outside the gene matches: 9. The CDR3 has 16 amino acids.

This clone was seen only a few times. This chain uses TRBV9 with TRBJ1-2; D is undetermined. Germline V gene sequence: CDR1 SGDLS, CDR2 YYNGEE. CDR3 length: 15 amino acids. The V end lost 3 bases, the J end lost 2 bases, and 14 bases lay between the germline ends. The CDR3 nucleotides read TGTGCCAGCAGCGGTGGAGGGAGCTCCAACTATGGCTACACCTTC. Amino acids: CASSGGGSSNYGYTF. Based on the CDR3 plus reference TRBV9 and TRBJ1-2, the full variable domain is DSGVTQTPKHLITATGQRVTLRCSPRSGDLSVYWYQQSLDQGLQFLIQYYNGEERAKGNILERFSAQQFPDLHSELNLSSLELGDSALYFCASSGGGSSNYGYTFGSGTRLTVV.

The chain combines TRBV10-2 with TRBJ2-7; TRBD2 agrees at 7 bases. V was pared by 3 bases and J by 7 bases, with 3 bases of the junction left unmatched. CDR3 length: 12 amino acids. Germline CDR1 reads WSHSY; CDR2 reads SAAADI. CDR3 in amino acids: CASSDWGGEQYF. The CDR3 DNA sequence: TGCGCCAGCAGTGACTGGGGGGGAGAGCAGTACTTC.

This chain joins TRBV15 and TRBJ1-1, with D maybe TRBD1 (5 bases). The CDR3 is 12 amino acids. The germline V and J ends were trimmed by 3 bases and 6 bases, with 8 bases remaining between them. The germline gives CDR1 LNHNV, CDR2 YYDKDF (reference sequence). CDR3 residues: CATSSQGPEAFF. Here the CDR3 DNA reads TGTGCCACCAGCAGCCAGGGCCCTGAAGCTTTCTTT.

This clone was seen only once. The chain links TRBV24-1 to TRBJ2-3; possibly TRBD2 for D (5 bases). The CDR3 length is 15 residues. The ends were cut back, 0 bases at V and 6 bases at J, with 12 bases in the middle. The V gene's germline CDR1 is KGHDR and CDR2 SFDVKD. CDR3 DNA sequence: TGTGCCACCAGTGATTTGCGCCTAGCATCGGATACGCAGTATTTT. This codes for CATSDLRLASDTQYF.

This clone has a single count. This chain joins TRBV19 and TRBJ2-7; D is perhaps TRBD1 or TRBD2 (6 bases each). The CDR3 contains 13 residues. CDR1 LNHDA and CDR2 SQIVND come from the germline V gene (reference sequence). Trimming removed 3 bases at V and 4 bases at J, with 10 bases between. DNA of the CDR3: TGTGCCAGTAGTATCGGAGGGGGGTACGAGCAGTACTTC. It translates to CASSIGGGYEQYF.

The chain has TRBV7-2 and TRBJ2-7; D gene unclear. Per the germline V gene, CDR1 is SGHTA and CDR2 is FQGNSA. CDR3 length equals 11 residues. V was clipped by 4 bases and J by 6 bases, with 7 bases between them. The DNA for the CDR3 is TGTGCCAGCAGCTCAAATCGCGAGCAGTACTTC. The encoded protein is CASSSNREQYF.

This clone has ten or more counts. The chain is built from TRBV18 and TRBJ1-1; D call uncertain. Germline CDR1 and CDR2: KGHSH and LQKENI. The germline V and J ends were trimmed by 1 base and 1 base, with 10 bases remaining between them. CDR3 length equals 15 residues. Written as DNA, the CDR3 is TGTGCCAGCTCACCACTTACGGATCGGAACACTGAAGCTTTCTTT. Translation gives CASSPLTDRNTEAFF. The variable domain in full, with the rest retrieved from reference TRBV18 and TRBJ1-1, is NAGVMQNPRHLVRRRGQEARLRCSPMKGHSHVYWYRQLPEEGLKFMVYLQKENIIDESGMPKERFSAEFPKEGPSILRIQQVVRGDSAAYFCASSPLTDRNTEAFFGQGTRLTVV.

V usage is TRBV7-2 and J usage is TRBJ1-1; D gene unclear. This CDR3 is built from 13 residues. Germline CDR1 SGHTA, CDR2 FQGNSA. With 3 bases removed from V and 4 bases from J, the gap between germline ends came to 9 bases. Here the CDR3 reads CASSFDKLTEAFF. The CDR3 DNA follows: TGTGCCAGCAGCTTCGACAAGCTCACTGAAGCTTTCTTT.